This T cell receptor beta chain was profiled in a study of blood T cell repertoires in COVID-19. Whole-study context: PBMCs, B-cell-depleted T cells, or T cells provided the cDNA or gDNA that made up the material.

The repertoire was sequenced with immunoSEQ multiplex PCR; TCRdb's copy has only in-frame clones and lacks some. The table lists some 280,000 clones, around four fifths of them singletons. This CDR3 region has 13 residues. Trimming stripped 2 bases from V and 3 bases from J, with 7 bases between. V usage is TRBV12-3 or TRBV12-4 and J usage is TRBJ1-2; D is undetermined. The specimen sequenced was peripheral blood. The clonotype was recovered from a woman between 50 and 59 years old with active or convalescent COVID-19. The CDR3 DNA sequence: TGTGCCAGCAGTTTAAGCATGGACTATGGCTACACCTTC. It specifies CASSLSMDYGYTF.